The rows below give T cell receptor beta chains drawn from one sample of a study of patients and donors after allogeneic stem cell transplantation. TCRdb redid the calling of the RT-PCR reads with MiXCR, one entry per CDR3 protein. The data contain approximately 160,000 distinct CDR3 sequences, 30% of them singletons. Source material: blood, either unsorted or a sorted T cell fraction (not recorded which). Receptor source: a human donor who was either an allogeneic HSCT recipient or a stem cell or donor lymphocyte infusion donor (not recorded which). It is not recorded whose cells these are; they may come from a transplant donor. Both conserved end residues are part of each CDR3. The order of the fields is V gene, J gene, CDR3 protein.

V gene: TRBV18; J gene: TRBJ2-5; CDR3 protein: CASSLASLQETQYF
V gene: TRBV2; J gene: TRBJ2-5; CDR3 protein: CASKRGGASSETQYF
V gene: TRBV6-2/TRBV6-3; J gene: TRBJ2-1; CDR3 protein: CASSYSYGSSYNEQFF
V gene: TRBV12-3/TRBV12-4; J gene: TRBJ2-7; CDR3 protein: CASSLETGGYEQYF
V gene: TRBV7-8; J gene: TRBJ2-1; CDR3 protein: CASSPSLGLPSDEQFF
V gene: TRBV10-3; J gene: TRBJ1-2; CDR3 protein: CAISENSYNYGYTF
V gene: TRBV4-2; J gene: TRBJ1-5; CDR3 protein: CASSQQAGWSNQPQHF
V gene: TRBV4-1; J gene: TRBJ2-5; CDR3 protein: CASSQPVGAKETQYF
V gene: TRBV5-5; J gene: TRBJ1-2; CDR3 protein: CASSLALGWSGYTF
V gene: TRBV7-7; J gene: TRBJ2-1; CDR3 protein: CASSLGTGDDEQFF
V gene: TRBV3-1; J gene: TRBJ1-4; CDR3 protein: CASSPDTGYEKLFF
V gene: TRBV10-3; J gene: TRBJ2-7; CDR3 protein: CAIRTGKYEQYF
V gene: TRBV4-3; J gene: TRBJ2-1; CDR3 protein: CASSQEGDKTGAARNEQFF
V gene: TRBV7-8; J gene: TRBJ2-1; CDR3 protein: CASRGTVYNEQFF
V gene: TRBV20-1; J gene: TRBJ2-7; CDR3 protein: CSARDLFWEQYF
V gene: TRBV20-1; J gene: TRBJ1-5; CDR3 protein: CSATWGGNQPQHF
V gene: TRBV7-8; J gene: TRBJ1-5; CDR3 protein: CASSLEGTGNNQPQHF
V gene: TRBV11-1; J gene: TRBJ1-1; CDR3 protein: CASSFIGQGSAFF
V gene: TRBV10-3; J gene: TRBJ2-5; CDR3 protein: CAIRSDSPKETQYF
V gene: TRBV15; J gene: TRBJ2-7; CDR3 protein: CATSRDRTGHYEQYF
V gene: TRBV4-3; J gene: TRBJ2-5; CDR3 protein: CASSAHRGPETQYF
V gene: TRBV20-1; J gene: TRBJ2-5; CDR3 protein: CSAGLAGGGETQYF
V gene: TRBV20-1; J gene: TRBJ1-5; CDR3 protein: CSARSRPVNQPQHF
V gene: TRBV6-2/TRBV6-3; J gene: TRBJ2-7; CDR3 protein: CASKSPLTYEQYF
V gene: TRBV4-3; J gene: TRBJ2-1; CDR3 protein: CASSLNVGTFYNEQFF
V gene: TRBV7-6; J gene: TRBJ1-5; CDR3 protein: CASSLGGVRQPQHF
V gene: TRBV6-2/TRBV6-3; J gene: TRBJ2-3; CDR3 protein: CASSYGGSVDTQYF
V gene: TRBV6-4; J gene: TRBJ2-3; CDR3 protein: CASSEMPSPTDTQYF
V gene: TRBV4-3; J gene: TRBJ2-5; CDR3 protein: CASSQDMGTAETQYF
V gene: TRBV12-3/TRBV12-4; J gene: TRBJ1-1; CDR3 protein: CASQLNTEAFF
V gene: TRBV29-1; J gene: TRBJ2-5; CDR3 protein: CSVAPDSSETQYF
V gene: TRBV30; J gene: TRBJ1-1; CDR3 protein: CAWSVRGSAFF
V gene: TRBV12-3/TRBV12-4; J gene: TRBJ1-1; CDR3 protein: CASNSWTNTEAFF
V gene: TRBV20-1; J gene: TRBJ2-7; CDR3 protein: CSAGEETGHEIAYEQYF
V gene: TRBV5-1; J gene: TRBJ1-6; CDR3 protein: CASSLLDSPLHF
V gene: TRBV27; J gene: TRBJ1-1; CDR3 protein: CASGRLGGTEAFF
V gene: TRBV7-9; J gene: TRBJ2-2; CDR3 protein: CASSLERAGELFF
V gene: TRBV20-1; J gene: TRBJ1-5; CDR3 protein: CSARGDKGNQPQHF
V gene: TRBV7-8; J gene: TRBJ2-3; CDR3 protein: CASSYQRWGATRLGADTQYF
V gene: TRBV6-4; J gene: TRBJ2-7; CDR3 protein: CARAKREDYEQYF
V gene: TRBV15; J gene: TRBJ2-2; CDR3 protein: CATSPGTGSGELFF